The present entry profiles one T cell receptor (beta chain) with its context. What it binds is unknown. The CDR3 is 16 residues long. CDR1 is SGHRS and CDR2 is YFSETQ in the germline V gene. The J segment lost 0 bases and the V segment lost 4 bases, leaving 6 bases of the junction unmatched. The data stem from a study of post-analysis software for immune sequencing data. Study details: The study covered relapsing-remitting, secondary progressive and progressive-relapsing courses of multiple sclerosis.

Prepared TCR beta cDNA libraries contained unique molecular identifiers. A single record per CDR3 protein comes from TCRdb applying MiXCR to the PCR reads. Among fewer than 600,000 distinct CDR3 sequences, around 40% were seen once, and the ten largest hold about an eighth. Study-wide results and caveats: When the samples were clustered directly with F measure, those that had been prepared in the same batch showed strong co-clustering. Controls' normalized Chao1 diversity significantly exceeded that of multiple sclerosis patients. Patients showed TRBV5-6, TRBV5-1 and TRBV20-1 among roughly 5 TRBV segments more frequent than in controls.

The sample taken for sequencing was blood. The rearrangement links TRBV5-1 to TRBJ2-1, with 8 positions matching TRBD2. The receptor's source is a girl aged 5-17 years with multiple sclerosis. CDR3 DNA sequence: TGCGCCAGCAGCCCGGTCGGGGGGGGCTCCTACAATGAGCAGTTCTTC. Its protein is CASSPVGGGSYNEQFF.